The 7 T cell receptor beta chains presented below share a single source sample, sequenced in a study of cytomegalovirus exposure and HLA in healthy donors. Primers: 60 Vbeta forward and 13 Jbeta reverse. Sequencing was performed with immunoSEQ multiplex PCR; in TCRdb, only in-frame clones are kept and a portion is missing. The sample contains under 200,000 clones, 62% of which appear only once. The sample consisted of PBMCs. These receptors all stem from a man between 35 and 55 years old in good health and CMV-seronegative.

The gene calls are TRBV7-2 and TRBJ2-2, with D perhaps matching TRBD1 (5 bases). CDR3 size: 18 residues. Trimming removed 7 bases from V and 1 base from J, with 22 bases in between. Looked up from germline, CDR1 is SGHTA and CDR2 is FQGNSA. CDR3 DNA sequence: TGTGCCAGCACGCCCCAGGGATCAGGGTCGCGGAACACCGGGGAGCTGTTTTTT. The encoded protein is CASTPQGSGSRNTGELFF.

The CDR3 protein is CASIKMGASTDTQYF. CDR3 bases: TGTGCCAGCATCAAAATGGGGGCCAGCACAGATACGCAGTATTTT. The chain joins TRBV28 to TRBJ2-3, with TRBD1 as a possible D gene (6 bases). Between the trimmed V and J ends, which lost 7 bases and 0 bases, there was a span of 14 bases. Germline V gene data show CDR1 as MDHEN and CDR2 as SYDVKM. The CDR3 loop spans 15 amino acids.

In its sample, this clone was seen a few times. The chain has TRBV27 and TRBJ2-6; 9 bases line up with TRBD1. From germline, CDR1 is MNHEY and CDR2 SMNVEV (reference sequence). V gave up 6 bases and J gave up 0 bases; unmatched junction bases: 18. The CDR3 length is 21 residues. The CDR3 region has the DNA TGTGCCAGCAGCTACCAAATCGGACGGGACAGGGCCTTCTCTGGGGCCAACGTCCTGACTTTC. Encoded protein: CASSYQIGRDRAFSGANVLTF.

This clone was detected a few times. V usage is TRBV2 and J usage is TRBJ2-2; perhaps TRBD2 as D (5 bases). The CDR3 has 16 amino acids. Germline V gene lookup returns CDR1 SNHLY and CDR2 FYNNEI. The V end was cut by 1 base, the J end by 5 bases, with 14 bases between. The DNA of the CDR3 is TGTGCCAGCAGTGAAGGGCGGGTCGACCCGACCGGGGAGCTGTTTTTT. This encodes CASSEGRVDPTGELFF.

The V gene is TRBV7-2, the J gene TRBJ2-1; TRBD1 is a possible D gene (6 bases). The V end was cut by 7 bases, the J end by 9 bases, with 10 bases between. This CDR3 has 11 amino acids. Germline CDR1 and CDR2: SGHTA and FQGNSA. The CDR3 region has the DNA TGTGCCAGCACCCTCAGGGGTGAGCAGTTCTTC. Amino acids: CASTLRGEQFF.

This chain joins TRBV5-1 and TRBJ2-5; 8 positions match TRBD1. Per the germline V gene, CDR1 is SGHRS and CDR2 is YFSETQ. The CDR3 length is 15 residues. The V gene end was trimmed by 0 bases and the J gene end by 1 base; junction bases not matched to a gene: 2. The chain's CDR3 is CASSLVQGAQETQYF. The CDR3 DNA sequence: TGCGCCAGCAGCTTGGTTCAGGGGGCCCAAGAGACCCAGTACTTC.

The chain combines TRBV5-1 with TRBJ2-3, with a weak D call TRBD1 (6 bases). Trimming removed 0 bases at V and 5 bases at J, with 7 bases between. There are 13 residues in the CDR3. CDR1 is SGHRS, CDR2 YFSETQ, per germline. The CDR3 DNA is TGCGCCAGCAGCTTGGTAGGGGGAGATACGCAGTATTTT. This sequence encodes CASSLVGGDTQYF. The entire variable domain, with the rest obtained from reference TRBV5-1 and TRBJ2-3, is as follows: KAGVTQTPRYLIKTRGQQVTLSCSPISGHRSVSWYQQTPGQGLQFLFEYFSETQRNKGNFPGRFSGRQFSNSRSEMNVSTLELGDSALYLCASSLVGGDTQYFGPGTRLTVL.